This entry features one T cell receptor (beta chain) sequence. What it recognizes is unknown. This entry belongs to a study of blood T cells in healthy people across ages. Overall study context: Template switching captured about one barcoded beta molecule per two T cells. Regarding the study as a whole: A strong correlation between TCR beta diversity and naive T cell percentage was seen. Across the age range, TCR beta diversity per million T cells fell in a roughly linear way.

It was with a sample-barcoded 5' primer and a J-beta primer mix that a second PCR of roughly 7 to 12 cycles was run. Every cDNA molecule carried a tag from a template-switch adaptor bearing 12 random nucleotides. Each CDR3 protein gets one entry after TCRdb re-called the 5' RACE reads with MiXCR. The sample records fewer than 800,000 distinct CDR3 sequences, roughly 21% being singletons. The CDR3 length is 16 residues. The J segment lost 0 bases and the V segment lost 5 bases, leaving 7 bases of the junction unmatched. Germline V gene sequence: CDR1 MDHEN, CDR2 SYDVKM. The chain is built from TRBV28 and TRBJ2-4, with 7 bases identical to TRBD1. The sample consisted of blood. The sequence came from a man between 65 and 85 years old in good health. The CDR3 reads CASSPRQGLAKNIQYF. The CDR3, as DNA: TGTGCCAGCAGTCCGAGACAGGGCCTAGCCAAAAACATTCAGTACTTC.